Each of the 6 T cell receptor beta chains below was sequenced from the same sample in a study of beta chain features in type 1 diabetes. Antigen specificity for these receptors is unknown. Every isolated RNA sample was fully reverse transcribed, so sequencing captured expressed TCRB transcripts. Repertoires were generated with immunoSEQ multiplex PCR, while TCRdb's copy carries only in-frame clones and drops some. The sample carries 150,000 to 200,000 clones, around 63% recorded once. Points from the study as a whole: Type 1 diabetes patients had TCRB CDR3s that were shorter (moderately but significantly so) in all four CD4+ subsets.

The sequenced sample was naive CD4+ T cells from blood. These receptors all come from a man aged 25 to 45 with type 1 diabetes.

The V and J genes are TRBV15 and TRBJ2-1, with D uncertain. The CDR3 covers 15 residues. Trimming removed 0 bases from V and 0 bases from J, with 6 bases in between. The germline V gene encodes CDR1 LNHNV and CDR2 YYDKDF (reference sequence). For the CDR3, the DNA is TGTGCCACCAGCAGAGAGAAGGCCTCCTACAATGAGCAGTTCTTC. Protein: CATSREKASYNEQFF.

The chain has TRBV15 and TRBJ2-6; D might be TRBD1 (5 bases). In germline, CDR1 is LNHNV, CDR2 YYDKDF (reference sequence). Trimming removed 0 bases from V and 4 bases from J, with 7 bases in between. This CDR3 is 15 amino acids long. The CDR3 reads CATSREGAGANVLTF. CDR3 DNA sequence: TGTGCCACCAGCAGAGAAGGGGCCGGGGCCAACGTCCTGACTTTC.

The genes are TRBV20-1 and TRBJ1-1; no definite D call. Trimming shortened V by 7 bases and J by 5 bases, and 11 bases separated the two germline ends. CDR3 size: 11 residues. Germline V lookup: CDR1 DFQATT, CDR2 SNEGSKA (reference sequence). This chain's CDR3 is CSVPERTEAFF. As DNA, the CDR3 is TGCAGTGTCCCGGAGCGGACTGAAGCTTTCTTT.

The chain employs TRBV6-5 and TRBJ2-6; unclear D gene. Germline CDR1 is MNHEY and CDR2 is SVGAGI. V gave up 4 bases and J gave up 0 bases, with 4 bases separating them. The CDR3 contains 14 residues. In DNA, the CDR3 is TGTGCCAGCAGTTGGGACTCTGGGGCCAACGTCCTGACTTTC. Translated: CASSWDSGANVLTF.

This clone was observed a few times. The chain employs TRBV29-1 and TRBJ2-7, with 8 bases fitting TRBD1. CDR1 is SQVTM and CDR2 is ANQGSEA in the germline V gene. The J segment lost 3 bases and the V segment lost 5 bases, leaving 6 bases of the junction unmatched. This CDR3 has 13 amino acids. CDR3: CSVSGTGIYEQYF. The CDR3 DNA sequence: TGCAGCGTTTCCGGGACAGGCATCTACGAGCAGTACTTC.

The chain employs TRBV29-1 and TRBJ2-7, with 7 bases aligning to TRBD1. CDR3 length: 15 residues. Germline values: CDR1 SQVTM, CDR2 ANQGSEA. The V and J ends lost 7 bases and 5 bases, in that order; junction bases with no gene match: 17. The CDR3 DNA follows: TGCAGCGCCTCAAAGGCCGGGACAGCATCCCACGAGCAGTACTTC. Translation gives CSASKAGTASHEQYF.